The clone carrying this T cell receptor (beta chain) occurred many times. Its matching antigen is unknown. These data are taken from a study of Graves' ophthalmopathy and Graves' hyperthyroidism. The overall study: Peripheral blood (taken before any treatment) was collected at initial diagnosis.

RNA transcripts served as template for amplifying TCR beta CDR3 sequences. RT-PCR was first run with HTBI primers, then multiplex PCR in a second round. TCRdb called the multiplex PCR reads again in MiXCR, with one record for every CDR3 protein. The table lists around 400,000 distinct CDR3 sequences, approximately 16% of them singletons. With 0 bases removed from V and 6 bases from J, the gap between germline ends came to 17 bases. Germline-derived CDR1 and CDR2 are GTSNPN and SVGIG (reference sequence). This CDR3 spans 15 amino acids. Study conclusions and caveats: Built on 13 signatures, a model told ophthalmopathy apart from stable hyperthyroidism with approximately 91% sensitivity and approximately 80% specificity.

PBMCs had their origin in fresh peripheral blood (10 ml). The chain carries TRBV30 and TRBJ1-2; D gene uncertain. The specimen sequenced was peripheral blood. The receptor's source is a woman under 30 with Graves' ophthalmopathy. The CDR3 DNA reads TGTGCCTGGAGTGTACTAGTCAGCACCCCCCATGGCTACACCTTC. Its protein product is CAWSVLVSTPHGYTF.